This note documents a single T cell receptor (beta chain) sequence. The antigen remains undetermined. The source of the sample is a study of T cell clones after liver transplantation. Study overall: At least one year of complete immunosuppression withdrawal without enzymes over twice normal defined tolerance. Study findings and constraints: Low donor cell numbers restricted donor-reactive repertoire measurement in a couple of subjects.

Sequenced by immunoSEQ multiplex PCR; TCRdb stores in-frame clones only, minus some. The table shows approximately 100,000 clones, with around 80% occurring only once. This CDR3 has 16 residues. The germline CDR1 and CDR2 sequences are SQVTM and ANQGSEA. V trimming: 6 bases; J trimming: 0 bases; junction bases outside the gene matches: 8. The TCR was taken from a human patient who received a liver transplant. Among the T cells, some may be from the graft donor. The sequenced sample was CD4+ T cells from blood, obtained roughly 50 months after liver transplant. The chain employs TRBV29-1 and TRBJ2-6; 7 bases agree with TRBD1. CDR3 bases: TGCAGCGTCCAAGGAGACAGGGTCTCTGGGGCCAACGTCCTGACTTTC. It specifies CSVQGDRVSGANVLTF.